What follows are 22 T cell receptor beta chains derived from one specimen sequenced in a study of OX40 agonist ivuxolimab in advanced cancers. Using immunoSEQ multiplex PCR, the repertoire was profiled, and TCRdb retains in-frame clones only, with some absent. Altogether about 1,000 clones are present, 60% to 85% being singletons, with the ten largest covering about 28%. The material was CD4+ or CD8+ T cells sorted from blood, obtained in a trial of the OX40 agonist ivuxolimab. All receptors come from an adult with an advanced solid tumor such as melanoma, head and neck, liver or kidney cancer.

The chain employs TRBV5-5 and TRBJ2-7, with 8 nucleotides matching TRBD2. CDR3 length equals 17 residues. The germline V gene encodes CDR1 SGHKS and CDR2 YYEKEE (reference sequence). The ends lost 1 base at V and 2 bases at J; junction bases unmatched: 11. The CDR3 region is CASSLTFAGGPPYEQYF. The CDR3 DNA is TGTGCCAGCAGCTTGACGTTTGCGGGGGGTCCACCCTACGAGCAGTACTTC.

The chain couples TRBV5-4 to TRBJ2-1, with D perhaps being TRBD1 or TRBD2 (5 bases each). The germline CDR1 and CDR2 sequences are SGHNT and YYREEE (reference sequence). The germline V and J ends were trimmed by 2 bases and 10 bases, with 19 bases remaining between them. This CDR3 region has 15 residues. The CDR3 protein is CASSLGDRGDREQFF. CDR3 DNA: TGTGCCAGCAGCTTAGGAGACAGAGGGGATCGGGAGCAGTTCTTC. Looking up the rest from reference TRBV5-4 and TRBJ2-1 gives the full variable domain: ETGVTQSPTHLIKTRGQQVTLRCSSQSGHNTVSWYQQALGQGPQFIFQYYREEENGRGNFPPRFSGLQFPNYSSELNVNALELDDSALYLCASSLGDRGDREQFFGPGTRLTVL.

This clone was picked up one time. This chain links TRBV18 with TRBJ2-7; D is ambiguous. CDR1 and CDR2 from the germline V gene are KGHSH and LQKENI. The germline V and J ends were trimmed by 0 bases and 4 bases, with 10 bases remaining between them. The CDR3 loop spans 14 amino acids. CDR3: CASSPPNSYYEQYF. CDR3 DNA: TGTGCCAGCTCACCACCGAACAGCTATTACGAGCAGTACTTC.

V and J are TRBV9 and TRBJ2-1; no clear D. Germline assignment: CDR1 SGDLS and CDR2 YYNGEE. The CDR3 runs 14 residues. V lost 3 bases, J lost 13 bases, and 20 bases lay in between. CDR3 sequence: CASSADPVQAVQFF. Written as DNA, the CDR3 is TGTGCCAGCAGCGCGGACCCGGTCCAAGCCGTACAGTTCTTC.

This chain joins TRBV15 and TRBJ2-1; 12 bases map to TRBD2. V was clipped by 7 bases and J by 10 bases; unmatched bases: 8. From germline, CDR1 is LNHNV and CDR2 YYDKDF (reference sequence). The CDR3 totals 14 residues. CDR3 sequence (DNA): TGTGCCACCACCGGGACTAGCGGGCCCTCGGAGCAGTTCTTC. The encoded protein is CATTGTSGPSEQFF.

The genes are TRBV4-2 and TRBJ2-3, with no clear D. The CDR3 extends over 15 amino acids. Germline-derived CDR1 and CDR2 are LGHNA and YNFKEQ. Trimming pared 1 base from V and 2 bases from J, leaving 10 bases between. DNA of the CDR3: TGTGCCAGCAGCCAAGGGGAAGGTACCACAGATACGCAGTATTTT. Its translation is CASSQGEGTTDTQYF.

Relative to its sample, this clone is large. V usage is TRBV4-1 and J usage is TRBJ1-2; D unclear. Germline V gene sequence: CDR1 MGHRA, CDR2 YSYEKL. The V end lost 3 bases, the J end lost 4 bases, and 9 bases lay between the germline ends. The CDR3 is 13 amino acids. The CDR3 sequence is CASSQMGLYGYTF. DNA of the CDR3: TGCGCCAGCAGCCAGATGGGCCTCTATGGCTACACCTTC.

The gene calls are TRBV5-1 and TRBJ2-7, with TRBD1 matching over 10 bases. Germline V gene data show CDR1 as SGHRS and CDR2 as YFSETQ. This CDR3 comprises 16 residues. V shed 3 bases and J 6 bases; nucleotides not matched to a gene: 12. CDR3 sequence (DNA): TGCGCCAGCAGCTCCGATCCCGGGACAGGGGCCTCCGAGCAGTACTTC. Translation: CASSSDPGTGASEQYF.

This clone is categorized as large. V usage is TRBV30 and J usage is TRBJ1-1, with TRBD1 as a possible D gene (5 bases). Trimming removed 5 bases from V and 4 bases from J, with 8 bases in between. The V gene's germline CDR1 is GTSNPN and CDR2 SVGIG (reference sequence). This CDR3 is 11 amino acids long. The CDR3 DNA is TGTGCCTGGGAGGGACCCACTGAAGCTTTCTTT. Residues: CAWEGPTEAFF.

The chain couples TRBV9 to TRBJ2-3; D is uncertain. Germline CDR1 SGDLS, CDR2 YYNGEE. V shed 2 bases and J shed 0 bases, with 10 bases lying between them. The CDR3 has 15 residues. This CDR3 reads CASSVRILSTDTQYF. Written as DNA, the CDR3 is TGTGCCAGCAGCGTTCGGATCCTTAGCACAGATACGCAGTATTTT.

The genes are TRBV7-7 and TRBJ2-6; D remains unclear. Germline V gene data show CDR1 as SSHAT and CDR2 as FNYEAQ (reference sequence). V lost 5 bases and J lost 5, with 22 bases in between. The CDR3 is 18 amino acids. The chain's CDR3 is CASSKYCKCQSRANVLTF. The CDR3 DNA reads as TGTGCCAGCAGCAAGTATTGTAAGTGCCAAAGTCGGGCCAACGTCCTGACTTTC.

The chain employs TRBV28 and TRBJ2-7; TRBD1 might be the D (5 bases). CDR1 and CDR2 from the germline V gene are MDHEN and SYDVKM. V lost 7 bases and J lost 7, with 17 bases in between. The CDR3 spans 13 residues. The CDR3 coding sequence is TGTGCCAGCACTACACCCGGAGCAGGGGAGCAGTACTTC. The encoded protein is CASTTPGAGEQYF.

V usage is TRBV19 and J usage is TRBJ2-7; 7 bases match TRBD2. V dropped 1 base and J dropped 1; count of bases not matched to a gene: 13. The length of the CDR3 is 18 residues. Per germline, CDR1 LNHDA and CDR2 SQIVND (reference sequence). The CDR3 coding sequence is TGTGCCAGTAGTATAGCCCACCTCGGGGGGACGGGATCCTACGAGCAGTACTTC. As protein: CASSIAHLGGTGSYEQYF. Supplemented by reference TRBV19 and TRBJ2-7, the full variable domain reads DGGITQSPKYLFRKEGQNVTLSCEQNLNHDAMYWYRQDPGQGLRLIYYSQIVNDFQKGDIAEGYSVSREKKESFPLTVTSAQKNPTAFYLCASSIAHLGGTGSYEQYFGPGTRLTVT.

This clone was detected a few times. The V and J genes are TRBV7-2 and TRBJ1-5; D may be TRBD1 (5 bases). Germline CDR1 SGHTA, CDR2 FQGNSA. V was pared by 1 base and J by 3 bases, with 10 bases between. The CDR3 length is 15 residues. Here the CDR3 DNA reads TGTGCCAGCAGCTTAGAGAGGGGCCTCAATCAGCCCCAGCATTTT. It specifies CASSLERGLNQPQHF. Together with reference TRBV7-2 and TRBJ1-5, the CDR3 gives the full variable domain: GAGVSQSPSNKVTEKGKDVELRCDPISGHTALYWYRQSLGQGLEFLIYFQGNSAPDKSGLPSDRFSAERTGGSVSTLTIQRTQQEDSAVYLCASSLERGLNQPQHFGDGTRLSIL.

J is TRBJ2-7 and V is TRBV6-6; D call uncertain. The CDR3 covers 13 residues. The ends were cut back, 2 bases at V and 2 bases at J, with 7 bases in the middle. Germline values: CDR1 MNHNY, CDR2 SVGAGI (reference sequence). This CDR3 is CASSYAEAYEQYF. CDR3 DNA: TGTGCCAGCAGTTACGCCGAGGCCTACGAGCAGTACTTC.

V gene TRBV6-4 combines with J gene TRBJ2-1; no clear D. CDR3 length: 19 amino acids. Germline CDR1 MRHNA, CDR2 SNTAGT. Trimming stripped 0 bases from V and 0 bases from J, with 18 bases between. The CDR3 DNA follows: TGTGCCAGCAGTGACTCGTACGGCAAAACCATCGGCTCCTACAATGAGCAGTTCTTC. Amino acid sequence: CASSDSYGKTIGSYNEQFF.

The J gene is TRBJ2-7, the V gene TRBV9; TRBD2 is a possible D gene (6 bases). Deletions cut 3 bases from V and 0 bases from J, with 7 bases between. The germline V gene has CDR1 SGDLS and CDR2 YYNGEE. The CDR3 sequence is 13 residues long. For the CDR3, the DNA is TGTGCCAGCAGCGCCGGGAGCTCCTACGAGCAGTACTTC. Translation: CASSAGSSYEQYF.

The chain uses TRBV27 and TRBJ1-1; the D gene is possibly TRBD1 (6 bases). CDR3 length: 14 residues. Trimming removed 5 bases from V and 0 bases from J, with 10 bases in between. CDR1 is MNHEY and CDR2 is SMNVEV in the germline V gene (reference sequence). The CDR3 DNA reads as TGTGCCAGCAGTCCCCAGGGGTTGAACACTGAAGCTTTCTTT. Translation gives CASSPQGLNTEAFF.

This sequence joins TRBV19 and TRBJ2-1, with D unclear. The CDR3 has 14 residues. Trimming stripped 7 bases from V and 1 base from J, with 11 bases between. CDR1 is LNHDA, CDR2 SQIVND, per germline (reference sequence). The CDR3 nucleotides are TGTGCCAGTAATACTGGGATATCCTACAATGAGCAGTTCTTC. Encoded protein: CASNTGISYNEQFF.

The chain employs TRBV2 and TRBJ1-2, with D perhaps TRBD1 (6 bases). CDR1 SNHLY and CDR2 FYNNEI come from the germline V gene. This CDR3 has 12 amino acids. Trimming pared 6 bases from V and 4 bases from J, leaving 9 bases between. CDR3 sequence (DNA): TGTGCCAGCAGCCAGGGGACCTATGGCTACACCTTC. Amino acids: CASSQGTYGYTF.

This clone is categorized as hyperexpanded. V is TRBV7-2 and J is TRBJ1-1; the D is unclear. The V gene lost 0 bases and the J gene lost 6 bases, with 11 bases spanning the gap. Germline CDR1 and CDR2: SGHTA and FQGNSA. The CDR3 has 14 residues. The CDR3 DNA reads as TGTGCCAGCAGCTTAGCTTCGGTTACAGCTGAAGCTTTCTTT. This sequence encodes CASSLASVTAEAFF.

The CDR3 protein is CASSEGGEPQETQYF. The CDR3 region has the DNA TGTGCCAGCAGCGAGGGAGGGGAACCTCAAGAGACCCAGTACTTC. The chain combines TRBV9 with TRBJ2-5, with 7 bases lining up with TRBD2. CDR3 length: 15 amino acids. Germline V CDR1 and CDR2: SGDLS, YYNGEE. J gave up 2 bases and V 3 bases, and 7 bases lay outside the gene matches.